Listed below are T cell receptor beta chains from one sample, sequenced in a study of identifying expanded T cells in peripheral blood. The repertoire was sequenced with immunoSEQ multiplex PCR; TCRdb's copy has only in-frame clones and lacks some. The repertoire has about 80,000 clones, around 90% of them found once; the top ten carry roughly 20%. Sequences were obtained from blood. These receptors originate from a person aged 18-69 years in good health. The CDR3 runs from the conserved cysteine through the conserved F or W. The D gene is left open where the match is weak. Clone size appears in some rows only: once, few, many, or a class for an expanded clone.

J: TRBJ2-7; D: -; size: -; V: TRBV19; CDR3: CASSIALSSYEQYF; DNA: TGTGCCAGTAGTATAGCCCTTAGCTCCTACGAGCAGTACTTC
J: TRBJ2-7; D: TRBD2; size: -; V: TRBV2; CDR3: CASAGTSGDYEQYF; DNA: TGTGCAAGCGCCGGGACTAGCGGAGACTACGAGCAGTACTTC
J: TRBJ1-3; D: TRBD1; size: -; V: TRBV7-2; CDR3: CASSPRTGSGNTIYF; DNA: TGTGCCAGCAGCCCCCGGACAGGGTCTGGAAACACCATATATTTT
J: TRBJ2-5; D: -; size: -; V: TRBV30; CDR3: CAWSMGAAETQYF; DNA: TGTGCCTGGAGTATGGGGGCCGCAGAGACCCAGTACTTC
J: TRBJ2-7; D: TRBD2; size: -; V: TRBV5-4; CDR3: CASSTGRGGSYEQYF; DNA: TGTGCCAGCAGCACGGGACGCGGGGGCTCCTACGAGCAGTACTTC
J: TRBJ2-7; D: -; size: -; V: TRBV10-3; CDR3: CAIQTGDLDEQYF; DNA: TGTGCCATCCAAACGGGAGATCTTGACGAGCAGTACTTC
J: TRBJ2-1; D: -; size: -; V: TRBV13; CDR3: CASSYPSRGAYNEQFF; DNA: TGTGCCAGCAGCTATCCTTCCAGGGGGGCCTACAATGAGCAGTTCTTC
J: TRBJ2-5; D: -; size: -; V: TRBV7-2; CDR3: CASSQLGGRETQYF; DNA: TGTGCCAGCAGCCAACTCGGGGGTCGAGAGACCCAGTACTTC
J: TRBJ1-4; D: -; size: -; V: TRBV19; CDR3: CASGSTGTNEKLFF; DNA: TGTGCCAGTGGTTCTACAGGTACCAATGAAAAACTGTTTTTT
J: TRBJ2-7; D: -; size: -; V: TRBV5-1; CDR3: CASSLAGSVTGTYEQYF; DNA: TGCGCCAGCAGCTTGGCGGGGTCCGTCACAGGGACCTACGAGCAGTACTTC
J: TRBJ2-2; D: -; size: -; V: TRBV18; CDR3: CASSPLTGELFF; DNA: TGTGCCAGCTCCCCCCTGACCGGGGAGCTGTTTTTT
J: TRBJ2-3; D: -; size: -; V: TRBV5-4; CDR3: CASSLQMADTQYF; DNA: TGTGCCAGCAGCTTACAGATGGCAGATACGCAGTATTTT
J: TRBJ2-1; D: TRBD2; size: -; V: TRBV4-1; CDR3: CASSQGGGEQFF; DNA: TGCGCCAGCAGCCAGGGGGGGGGTGAGCAGTTCTTC
J: TRBJ2-7; D: TRBD1; size: -; V: TRBV5-1; CDR3: CASSLDQGALGEQYF; DNA: TGCGCCAGCAGCTTGGATCAGGGGGCGCTAGGCGAGCAGTACTTC
J: TRBJ2-7; D: -; size: -; V: TRBV28; CDR3: CASSFIDRDGSYEQYF; DNA: TGTGCCAGCAGTTTTATCGACCGGGACGGCTCCTACGAGCAGTACTTC
J: TRBJ1-5; D: TRBD1; size: few; V: TRBV19; CDR3: CATLLATGAGNQPQHF; DNA: TGTGCCACCCTACTCGCGACAGGGGCGGGCAATCAGCCCCAGCATTTT
J: TRBJ2-1; D: -; size: -; V: TRBV11-2; CDR3: CASSSVDNEQFF; DNA: TGTGCCAGTTCTAGCGTCGACAATGAGCAGTTCTTC
J: TRBJ2-5; D: -; size: -; V: TRBV29-1; CDR3: CSVDGGKGVETQYF; DNA: TGCAGCGTTGATGGGGGTAAAGGGGTGGAGACCCAGTACTTC
J: TRBJ1-4; D: TRBD1; size: -; V: TRBV4-3; CDR3: CASSQENRGGEKLFF; DNA: TGCGCCAGCAGCCAAGAAAACAGGGGAGGTGAAAAACTGTTTTTT
J: TRBJ2-7; D: TRBD2; size: once; V: TRBV2; CDR3: CASSPRDYPAYEQYF; DNA: TGTGCCAGCAGTCCTCGGGACTACCCCGCCTACGAGCAGTACTTC
J: TRBJ2-2; D: -; size: once; V: TRBV7-2; CDR3: CASSSPSPGRSNTGELFF; DNA: TGTGCCAGCAGCTCCCCTTCCCCCGGGCGATCGAACACCGGGGAGCTGTTTTTT
J: TRBJ2-1; D: -; size: -; V: TRBV2; CDR3: CARSPQAAKEQFF; DNA: TGTGCCAGAAGTCCTCAAGCGGCGAAAGAGCAGTTCTTC
J: TRBJ1-2; D: -; size: -; V: TRBV28; CDR3: CASSPQGYGYTF; DNA: TGTGCCAGCAGTCCCCAGGGCTATGGCTACACCTTC
J: TRBJ1-2; D: -; size: -; V: TRBV4-2; CDR3: CASSQGIFPTIYGYTF; DNA: TGTGCCAGCAGCCAAGGAATTTTCCCCACTATCTATGGCTACACCTTC
J: TRBJ1-3; D: -; size: once; V: TRBV14; CDR3: CASSQNGNTIYF; DNA: TGTGCCAGCAGCCAGAATGGAAACACCATATATTTT
J: TRBJ1-2; D: -; size: -; V: TRBV5-4; CDR3: CASSLGSNYGYTF; DNA: TGTGCCAGCAGCTTGGGGAGTAACTATGGCTACACCTTC
J: TRBJ1-4; D: -; size: -; V: TRBV7-2; CDR3: CASSLRGGATVNEKLFF; DNA: TGTGCCAGCAGCCTCCGCGGGGGGGCAACCGTGAATGAAAAACTGTTTTTT
J: TRBJ2-3; D: -; size: -; V: TRBV29-1; CDR3: CSLTHEATDTQYF; DNA: TGCAGCCTGACTCATGAGGCCACAGATACGCAGTATTTT
J: TRBJ1-1; D: -; size: -; V: TRBV5-1; CDR3: CASSLAGGWNTEAFF; DNA: TGCGCCAGCAGCTTGGCCGGGGGCTGGAACACTGAAGCTTTCTTT
J: TRBJ1-1; D: -; size: -; V: TRBV2; CDR3: CASSVKGTGSGTEAFF; DNA: TGTGCCAGCAGTGTGAAAGGTACAGGTTCGGGCACTGAAGCTTTCTTT
J: TRBJ1-5; D: TRBD1; size: -; V: TRBV19; CDR3: CASRRATGEFGNQPQHF; DNA: TGTGCCAGTAGAAGGGCGACAGGGGAGTTCGGCAATCAGCCCCAGCATTTT
J: TRBJ2-1; D: -; size: -; V: TRBV7-6; CDR3: CASSLAATSYEQFF; DNA: TGTGCCAGCAGCTTAGCCGCTACTAGCTATGAGCAGTTCTTC
J: TRBJ1-5; D: -; size: -; V: TRBV5-6; CDR3: CASSLGTANNQPQHF; DNA: TGTGCCAGCAGCTTGGGGACCGCGAACAATCAGCCCCAGCATTTT
J: TRBJ2-7; D: -; size: once; V: TRBV28; CDR3: CASSFVRGGLSYEQYF; DNA: TGTGCCAGCAGTTTCGTCCGTGGGGGGCTTTCCTACGAGCAGTACTTC
J: TRBJ2-3; D: TRBD1; size: once; V: TRBV15; CDR3: CATSFGQGGTDTQYF; DNA: TGTGCCACCAGCTTCGGGCAGGGGGGCACAGATACGCAGTATTTT
J: TRBJ2-2; D: TRBD1; size: -; V: TRBV7-2; CDR3: CASRKDRVDTGELFF; DNA: TGTGCCAGCAGGAAGGACAGGGTTGACACCGGGGAGCTGTTTTTT
J: TRBJ1-4; D: -; size: -; V: TRBV4-3; CDR3: CASSLSGTNEKLFF; DNA: TGCGCCAGCAGCCTGTCTGGAACTAATGAAAAACTGTTTTTT
J: TRBJ1-3; D: -; size: -; V: TRBV15; CDR3: CATSRVLTAGDTIYF; DNA: TGTGCCACCAGCAGAGTTCTAACCGCGGGGGACACCATATATTTT
J: TRBJ2-1; D: -; size: -; V: TRBV14; CDR3: CASSPGGPSYNEQFF; DNA: TGTGCCAGCAGTCCCGGGGGGCCTTCCTACAATGAGCAGTTCTTC
J: TRBJ2-2; D: -; size: -; V: TRBV18; CDR3: CASRAPGAGELFF; DNA: TGTGCCAGCCGCGCCCCCGGGGCCGGGGAGCTGTTTTTT
J: TRBJ2-3; D: -; size: -; V: TRBV10-3; CDR3: CAISEPRVQGGTDTQYF; DNA: TGTGCCATCAGTGAGCCCAGGGTCCAGGGTGGCACAGATACGCAGTATTTT
J: TRBJ2-7; D: -; size: once; V: TRBV5-1; CDR3: CASSPDSSYEQYF; DNA: TGCGCCAGCAGCCCCGACAGCAGCTACGAGCAGTACTTC
J: TRBJ2-3; D: TRBD2; size: -; V: TRBV28; CDR3: CASSPAGGSTDTQYF; DNA: TGTGCCAGCAGTCCCGCGGGGGGGTCCACAGATACGCAGTATTTT
J: TRBJ2-1; D: -; size: -; V: TRBV10-3; CDR3: CAISVDGTYNEQFF; DNA: TGTGCCATCAGTGTCGACGGGACCTACAATGAGCAGTTCTTC
J: TRBJ1-2; D: -; size: -; V: TRBV30; CDR3: CAWSLGYYGYTF; DNA: TGTGCCTGGAGTCTAGGATACTATGGCTACACCTTC
J: TRBJ2-7; D: -; size: -; V: TRBV11-1; CDR3: CASSLASTYEQYF; DNA: TGTGCCAGCAGCTTAGCGTCCACCTACGAGCAGTACTTC
J: TRBJ2-5; D: -; size: -; V: TRBV7-2; CDR3: CASSYRRSQETQYF; DNA: TGTGCCAGCAGCTACCGACGGAGCCAAGAGACCCAGTACTTC